This entry lists 23 T cell receptor beta chains sequenced from one sample in a study of T cells after yellow fever vaccination. TCRdb passed the 5' RACE reads through MiXCR, listing each CDR3 protein once. The sample lists some 340,000 distinct CDR3 sequences, approximately 4% occurring once. The specimen comprised PBMCs, sampled 5 days after the yellow fever booster vaccination. Receptor source: a man between 18 and 35 years old who received the YFV17D yellow fever vaccine.

The chain employs TRBV7-6 and TRBJ1-1, with D maybe TRBD1 (5 bases). V was shortened by 4 bases and J by 4 bases, with 13 bases between the two germline ends. Germline CDR1 reads SGHVS; CDR2 reads FNYEAQ. This CDR3 is 14 amino acids long. For the CDR3, the DNA is TGTGCCAGCAGCTCGAGGGGCGGCGGCACTGAAGCTTTCTTT. It specifies CASSSRGGGTEAFF.

This clonotype appeared a few times. The chain recombines TRBV20-1 with TRBJ2-1; 8 bases agree with TRBD2. The germline gives CDR1 DFQATT, CDR2 SNEGSKA (reference sequence). This CDR3 contains 17 residues. The trim removed 1 base at V and 7 bases at J, leaving 15 bases unmatched. The CDR3 nucleotides are TGCAGTGCTAGAGTGACTAGCGCCCCGTTATTAAGGAATGAGCAGTTCTTC. Residues: CSARVTSAPLLRNEQFF.

Only a few counts were recorded for this clonotype. The chain joins TRBV7-2 to TRBJ2-2; D unresolved. The germline gives CDR1 SGHTA, CDR2 FQGNSA. V lost 2 bases and J 0 bases, leaving 10 bases between the germline ends. The CDR3 has 16 amino acids. The CDR3 spells CASSLMATSNTGELFF. Written as DNA, the CDR3 is TGTGCCAGCAGCTTAATGGCCACTTCGAACACCGGGGAGCTGTTTTTT.

This rearrangement joins TRBV30 to TRBJ2-1; either TRBD1 or TRBD2 may supply D (5 bases each). Trimming pared 0 bases from V and 9 bases from J, leaving 12 bases between. The CDR3 is 13 amino acids. CDR1 is GTSNPN, CDR2 SVGIG, per germline (reference sequence). The CDR3 reads CAWSVLGTGEQFF. The DNA of the CDR3 is TGTGCCTGGAGTGTACTCGGGACGGGTGAGCAGTTCTTC.

This clonotype was observed many times. V gene TRBV20-1 combines with J gene TRBJ2-7; D tentatively reads TRBD1 or TRBD2 (5 bases each). The length of the CDR3 is 14 residues. In germline, CDR1 is DFQATT, CDR2 SNEGSKA (reference sequence). The V gene lost 5 bases and the J gene lost 0 bases, with 14 bases spanning the gap. The CDR3, as DNA: TGCAGTGCTCGGTCCCCGGGACCCTCCTACGAGCAGTACGTC. This gives the protein CSARSPGPSYEQYV.

The J gene is TRBJ2-7, the V gene TRBV7-2; TRBD1 matches 8 bases. The CDR3 contains 15 residues. V was clipped by 0 bases and J by 5 bases; unmatched bases: 6. Germline V gives CDR1 SGHTA, CDR2 FQGNSA. This chain's CDR3 is CASSLAAAGGNEQYF. The CDR3 DNA reads as TGTGCCAGCAGCTTAGCGGCGGCAGGGGGCAACGAGCAGTACTTC.

This clonotype was seen repeatedly, ten times or more. V gene TRBV5-1 combines with J gene TRBJ2-5; D is perhaps TRBD1 or TRBD2 (6 bases each). Trimming pared 6 bases from V and 4 bases from J, leaving 16 bases between. The CDR3 length is 14 residues. Germline CDR1 is SGHRS and CDR2 is YFSETQ. The CDR3 nucleotides are TGCGCCAGCACCCTTTCGGGGGCGTCAGAGACCCAGTACTTC. It codes for CASTLSGASETQYF.

This clonotype has only a few counts. V gene TRBV20-1 combines with J gene TRBJ1-6, with 8 positions matching TRBD1. The CDR3 contains 17 residues. The J segment lost 10 bases and the V segment lost 1 base, leaving 15 bases of the junction unmatched. The germline CDR1 and CDR2 sequences are DFQATT and SNEGSKA (reference sequence). The CDR3, as DNA: TGCAGTGCTAGAGGACTTGGACAGGGAAGTTCGCGGTCACCCCTCCACTTT. It is translated as CSARGLGQGSSRSPLHF.

This clonotype was seen only a few times. The rearrangement uses TRBV5-6 and TRBJ1-1, with D unclear. Germline CDR1 reads SGHDT; CDR2 reads YYEEEE. The CDR3 has 13 amino acids. Deletions cut 5 bases from V and 3 bases from J, with 11 bases between. In DNA, the CDR3 is TGTGCCAGCAGATTAGGACGGTACACTGAAGCTTTCTTT. It yields the protein CASRLGRYTEAFF.

The CDR3 nucleotides are TGTGCCAGCAGTTTCCGGGACACCAATGAGCAGTTCTTC. It is translated as CASSFRDTNEQFF. This chain uses TRBV27 with TRBJ2-1, with TRBD1 as a possible D gene (6 bases). The V and J ends lost 3 bases and 6 bases respectively, with 9 bases between them. This CDR3 is built from 13 residues. Germline V gene data show CDR1 as MNHEY and CDR2 as SMNVEV (reference sequence).

This chain uses TRBV2 with TRBJ2-1, with D maybe TRBD2 (6 bases). The germline CDR1 and CDR2 sequences are SNHLY and FYNNEI. This CDR3 is built from 12 residues. Trimming took 6 bases from V and 10 from J, leaving 13 bases between them. The CDR3 here is CASRESGHEQFF. CDR3 in DNA: TGTGCCAGCAGGGAGAGCGGGCACGAGCAGTTCTTC.

This clonotype was observed a handful of times. The rearrangement joins TRBV7-2 to TRBJ2-5, with 8 bases lining up with TRBD2. The J segment lost 7 bases and the V segment lost 5 bases, leaving 12 bases of the junction unmatched. Germline CDR1 SGHTA, CDR2 FQGNSA. The CDR3 has 15 amino acids. The CDR3 spells CASSLGGSGAGTQYF. CDR3 nucleotide sequence: TGTGCCAGCAGCCTGGGTGGTAGCGGGGCAGGGACCCAGTACTTC.

The chain has TRBV20-1 and TRBJ2-3, with D unresolved. Germline values: CDR1 DFQATT, CDR2 SNEGSKA (reference sequence). There are 13 residues in the CDR3. Trimming took 3 bases from V and 5 from J, leaving 12 bases between them. The CDR3 loop is CSASVLRRDTQYF. Here the CDR3 DNA reads TGCAGTGCTAGCGTTCTACGGAGAGATACGCAGTATTTT.

This clonotype was recorded at least ten times. The chain employs TRBV4-3 and TRBJ1-6, with D tentatively TRBD1 (5 bases). This CDR3 spans 17 amino acids. Looked up from germline, CDR1 is LGHNA and CDR2 is YSLEER. The ends were cut back, 0 bases at V and 9 bases at J, with 18 bases in the middle. The CDR3, as DNA: TGCGCCAGCAGCCAAGAAGGGTACGGGACCATTCTTTCACCCCTCCACTTT. Residues: CASSQEGYGTILSPLHF.

This clonotype has a handful of counts. The J gene is TRBJ1-1, the V gene TRBV24-1, with TRBD1 as a possible D gene (5 bases). V lost 4 bases and J 7 bases, leaving 12 bases between the germline ends. This CDR3 spans 13 amino acids. Germline CDR1 and CDR2: KGHDR and SFDVKD. The CDR3 DNA follows: TGTGCCACCAGTGACCAAGGCGACAGTGAAGCTTTCTTT. Encoded protein: CATSDQGDSEAFF.

This clonotype was found a few times. The chain is built from TRBV18 and TRBJ1-3; D is unclear. Trimming stripped 3 bases from V and 8 bases from J, with 11 bases between. Germline CDR1 is KGHSH and CDR2 is LQKENI. The CDR3 consists of 13 residues. The CDR3 protein is CASSPLHGDTIYF. CDR3 sequence (DNA): TGTGCCAGCTCACCGCTTCATGGGGACACCATATATTTT.

This clonotype appeared many times. The rearrangement uses TRBV4-1 and TRBJ1-5; 7 positions agree with TRBD1. The CDR3 has 14 residues. Germline V lookup: CDR1 MGHRA, CDR2 YSYEKL. The trim removed 4 bases at V and 4 bases at J, leaving 4 bases unmatched. CDR3 DNA: TGCGCCAGCAGCCTCAGGGGGACAAATCAGCCCCAGCATTTT. Its translation is CASSLRGTNQPQHF.

The V and J genes are TRBV7-3 and TRBJ2-1; 7 nucleotides agree with TRBD2. Losses at the gene ends were 2 bases for V and 14 bases for J; bases not matched to a gene: 12. The CDR3 contains 14 residues. Per the germline V gene, CDR1 is SGHTA and CDR2 is FQGTGA. CDR3 coding DNA: TGTGCCAGCAGCTTAGTCCCCAGGAGCGGGGAAGAGTTCTTC. Protein: CASSLVPRSGEEFF. The complete variable domain, with remaining parts taken from reference TRBV7-3 and TRBJ2-1, reads GAGVSQTPSNKVTEKGKYVELRCDPISGHTALYWYRQSLGQGPEFLIYFQGTGAADDSGLPNDRFFAVRPEGSVSTLKIQRTERGDSAVYLCASSLVPRSGEEFFGPGTRLTVL.

This clonotype has at least ten counts. The chain is built from TRBV6-2 or TRBV6-3 and TRBJ2-7; a possible D gene is TRBD1 (7 bases). This CDR3 comprises 11 residues. Deletions cut 10 bases from V and 4 bases from J, with 11 bases between. Germline V lookup: CDR1 MNHEY, CDR2 SVGEGT. The DNA for the CDR3 is TGTGCCACCCAGGGGGGATACGAGCAGTACTTC. This gives the protein CATQGGYEQYF.

The chain carries TRBV7-9 and TRBJ2-3, with TRBD2 matching 8 bases. This CDR3 spans 16 amino acids. Germline-derived CDR1 and CDR2 are SEHNR and FQNEAQ (reference sequence). With V trimmed by 3 bases and J by 3 bases, 8 bases remained unmatched. DNA of the CDR3: TGTGCCAGCAGCTTCCCGACGGGGGGGCCGACAGATACGCAGTATTTT. The encoded protein is CASSFPTGGPTDTQYF.

This clonotype was recorded many times. This chain uses TRBV5-6 with TRBJ2-1, with 15 positions matching TRBD2. CDR1 is SGHDT, CDR2 YYEEEE, per germline. The CDR3 loop spans 20 amino acids. The V segment lost 2 bases and the J segment 0 bases; nucleotides outside the gene matches: 9. Here the CDR3 reads CASSFQGGLAGGSSYNEQFF. DNA of the CDR3: TGTGCCAGCAGCTTCCAAGGCGGACTAGCGGGGGGGAGCTCCTACAATGAGCAGTTCTTC.

This clonotype has more than one count but fewer than ten. The chain joins TRBV28 to TRBJ2-3, with 7 bases identical to TRBD2. Germline CDR1 reads MDHEN; CDR2 reads SYDVKM. This CDR3 comprises 14 residues. Losses at the gene ends were 4 bases for V and 7 bases for J; bases not matched to a gene: 8. The CDR3 protein is CASSSWGEGHTQYF. CDR3 coding DNA: TGTGCCAGCAGTTCTTGGGGGGAGGGTCATACGCAGTATTTT.

This clonotype has just a few counts. The J gene is TRBJ2-3, the V gene TRBV4-2; TRBD2 aligns across 8 bases. Trimming took 3 bases from V and 5 from J; bases not matched to a gene: 10. Germline values: CDR1 LGHNA, CDR2 YNFKEQ. CDR3 length: 16 amino acids. The CDR3 protein is CASSHEGRGVEDTQYF. The CDR3 region has the DNA TGTGCCAGCAGCCACGAAGGGCGGGGGGTTGAAGATACGCAGTATTTT.